Sequencing of this T cell receptor beta chain was carried out in a study of CD8 T cells in Susac syndrome. Sequencing targeted TCR beta in blood CD8+ and CD4+ T cells. TEMRA cells were FACS-enriched, with CD8+ and CD4+ T cells isolated negatively. Germline CDR1 is SGHTA and CDR2 is FQGNSA. This CDR3 has 12 amino acids. Trimming took 6 bases from V and 4 from J, leaving 8 bases between them. Random-hexamer reverse transcription was applied to roughly 0.5 to 1 ug RNA. Amplification of TCR beta CDR3 spanned 54 Vbeta and 13 Jbeta via immunoSEQ multiplex PCR. In TCRdb, the immunoSEQ multiplex PCR reads were re-called with MiXCR into one record per CDR3 protein. The table shows 200,000 or so distinct CDR3 sequences, with roughly 95% occurring only once.

Specimen: CD4+ T cells from PBMCs. V gene TRBV7-2 combines with J gene TRBJ2-3; D remains ambiguous. The clonotype was recovered from a human donor with multiple sclerosis. The CDR3 region is CASSSNPDTQYF. The CDR3 DNA is TGTGCCAGCAGTTCCAATCCAGATACGCAGTATTTT.